Here is one T cell receptor beta chain with its context. Antigen specificity is unknown. Germline V gives CDR1 WSHSY, CDR2 SAAADI. CDR3 length: 18 amino acids. Trimming at V came to 2 bases and at J to 3 bases, leaving 16 bases not matched to a gene. The data derive from a study of cytomegalovirus exposure and HLA in healthy donors. Broader study findings: A list of about 180 TCR beta chains associated with cytomegalovirus was given.

The study ran its PCR with 60 Vbeta and 13 Jbeta primers. TCRdb keeps only in-frame clones here, not all; method: immunoSEQ multiplex PCR. The data hold fewer than 250,000 clones, with roughly 80% observed a single time. The TCR was taken from a man between 40 and 49 years old in good health and CMV-seronegative. This sequence joins TRBV10-2 and TRBJ2-7, with TRBD2 matching over 7 bases. The sequencing sample was made of PBMCs. The CDR3 nucleotides read TGCGCCAGCAGTGAGAGTCATTTGGCGGGGGAGAGGAACTACGAGCAGTACTTC. Translated: CASSESHLAGERNYEQYF.